The clone carrying this T cell receptor beta chain turned up a few times. The antigen remains undetermined. Germline CDR1 reads MDHEN; CDR2 reads SYDVKM. The CDR3 consists of 15 residues. Deletions cut 2 bases from V and 4 bases from J, with 14 bases between. TCRdb re-analysed the reads in MiXCR, keeping a single row per CDR3 protein. The table records 900,000 to 950,000 distinct CDR3 sequences, 25% to 40% of them present only once. The data originate from a study of T cell repertoires in cytomegalovirus infection. The sample here was cultured CD8+ T cells from PBMCs, taken from culture after CMV antigen stimulation. The TCR sequence derives from a human donor in good health (CMV status not recorded). Some clones in this sample may be carry-over from other donors' samples. The chain uses TRBV28 and TRBJ1-2; D ambiguous. CDR3 region: CASSLTAGGFYGYTF. DNA for the CDR3: TGTGCCAGCAGTTTAACGGCGGGTGGCTTCTATGGCTACACCTTC.